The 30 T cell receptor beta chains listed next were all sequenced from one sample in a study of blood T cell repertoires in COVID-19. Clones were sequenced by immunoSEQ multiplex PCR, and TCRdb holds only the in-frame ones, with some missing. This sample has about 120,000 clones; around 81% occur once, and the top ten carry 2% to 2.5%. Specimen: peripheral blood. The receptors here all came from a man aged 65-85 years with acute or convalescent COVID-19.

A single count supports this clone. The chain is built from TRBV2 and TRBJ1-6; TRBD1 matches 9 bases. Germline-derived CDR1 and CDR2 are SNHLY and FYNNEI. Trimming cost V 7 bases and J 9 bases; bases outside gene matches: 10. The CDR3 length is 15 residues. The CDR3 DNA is TGTGCCAGCAACCAGGAGGGACAGGGCTTTTCACCCCTCCACTTT. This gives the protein CASNQEGQGFSPLHF.

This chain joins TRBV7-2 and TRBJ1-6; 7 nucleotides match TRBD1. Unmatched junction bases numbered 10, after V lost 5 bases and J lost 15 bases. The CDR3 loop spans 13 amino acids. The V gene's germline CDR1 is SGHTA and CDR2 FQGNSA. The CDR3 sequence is CASSLRTGWGLHF. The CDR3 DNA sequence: TGTGCCAGCAGCCTCCGGACAGGATGGGGCCTCCACTTT.

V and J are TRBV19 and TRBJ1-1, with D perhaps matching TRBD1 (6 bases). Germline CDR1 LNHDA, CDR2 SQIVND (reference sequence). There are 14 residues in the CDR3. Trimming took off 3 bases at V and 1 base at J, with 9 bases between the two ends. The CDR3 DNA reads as TGTGCCAGTAGTATTGGGGGGGCGAACACTGAAGCTTTCTTT. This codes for CASSIGGANTEAFF.

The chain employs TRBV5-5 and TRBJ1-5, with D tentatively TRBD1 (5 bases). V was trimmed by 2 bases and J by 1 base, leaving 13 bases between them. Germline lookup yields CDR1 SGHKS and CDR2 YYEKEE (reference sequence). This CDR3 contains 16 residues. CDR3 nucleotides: TGTGCCAGCAGCTTCACAGGTAGCTGGAGCAATCAGCCCCAGCATTTT. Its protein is CASSFTGSWSNQPQHF.

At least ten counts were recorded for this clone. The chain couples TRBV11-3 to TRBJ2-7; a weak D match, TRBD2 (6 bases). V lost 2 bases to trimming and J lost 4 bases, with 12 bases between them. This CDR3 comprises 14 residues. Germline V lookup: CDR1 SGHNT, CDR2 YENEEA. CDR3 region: CASSLPGGAYEQYF. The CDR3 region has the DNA TGTGCCAGCAGCTTACCCGGGGGAGCGTACGAGCAGTACTTC.

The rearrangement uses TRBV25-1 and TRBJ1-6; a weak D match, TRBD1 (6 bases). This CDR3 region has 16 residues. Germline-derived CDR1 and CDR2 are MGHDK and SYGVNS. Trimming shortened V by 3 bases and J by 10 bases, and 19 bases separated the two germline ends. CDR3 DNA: TGTGCCAGCAGTGAGACTGGACAGACCATAGCGTCACCCCTCCACTTT. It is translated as CASSETGQTIASPLHF.

This CDR3 reads CASSEMIISTGSPLHF. The CDR3 DNA is TGTGCCAGCAGTGAGATGATTATTTCTACAGGGTCACCCCTCCACTTT. The V and J genes are TRBV2 and TRBJ1-6, with D possibly matching TRBD1 (6 bases). Germline V gives CDR1 SNHLY, CDR2 FYNNEI. The CDR3 extends over 16 amino acids. V lost 3 bases and J lost 10, with 19 bases in between.

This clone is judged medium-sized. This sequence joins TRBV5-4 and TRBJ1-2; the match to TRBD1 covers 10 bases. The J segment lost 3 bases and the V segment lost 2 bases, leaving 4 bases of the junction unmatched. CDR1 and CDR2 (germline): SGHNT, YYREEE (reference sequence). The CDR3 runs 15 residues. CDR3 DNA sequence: TGTGCCAGCAGCTTTGAGACAGGGGGCGACTATGGCTACACCTTC. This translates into CASSFETGGDYGYTF.

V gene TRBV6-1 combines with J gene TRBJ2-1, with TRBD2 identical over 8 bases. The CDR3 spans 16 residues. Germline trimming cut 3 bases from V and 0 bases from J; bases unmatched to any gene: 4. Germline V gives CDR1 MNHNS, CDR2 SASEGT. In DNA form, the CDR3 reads TGTGCCAGCAGTGACGGGGGGGGAAGCTCCTACAATGAGCAGTTCTTC. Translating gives CASSDGGGSSYNEQFF.

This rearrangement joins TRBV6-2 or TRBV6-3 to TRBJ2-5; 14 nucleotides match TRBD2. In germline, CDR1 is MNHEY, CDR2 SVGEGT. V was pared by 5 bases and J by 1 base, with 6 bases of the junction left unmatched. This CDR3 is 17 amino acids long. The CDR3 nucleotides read TGTGCCAGCAGTCTCCGGACTAGCGGGGGGATCCAAGAGACCCAGTACTTC. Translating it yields CASSLRTSGGIQETQYF.

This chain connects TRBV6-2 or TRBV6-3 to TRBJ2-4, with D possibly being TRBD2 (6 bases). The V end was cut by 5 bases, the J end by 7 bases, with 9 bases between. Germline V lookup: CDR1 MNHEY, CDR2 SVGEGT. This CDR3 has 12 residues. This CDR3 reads CASSNRGNIQYF. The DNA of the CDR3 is TGTGCCAGCAGTAATCGGGGGAACATTCAGTACTTC.

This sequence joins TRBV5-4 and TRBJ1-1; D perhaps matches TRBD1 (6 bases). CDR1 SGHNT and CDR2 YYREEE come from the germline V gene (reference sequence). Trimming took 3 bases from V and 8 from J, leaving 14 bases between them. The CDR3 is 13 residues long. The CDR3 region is CASSYDRLQEAFF. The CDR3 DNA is TGTGCCAGCAGCTACGACAGGCTACAGGAAGCTTTCTTT.

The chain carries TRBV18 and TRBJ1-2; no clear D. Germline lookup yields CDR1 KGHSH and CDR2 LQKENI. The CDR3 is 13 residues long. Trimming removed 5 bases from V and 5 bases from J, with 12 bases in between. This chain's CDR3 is CASSTTHGYGYTF. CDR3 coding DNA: TGTGCCAGCTCAACGACTCACGGGTATGGCTACACCTTC.

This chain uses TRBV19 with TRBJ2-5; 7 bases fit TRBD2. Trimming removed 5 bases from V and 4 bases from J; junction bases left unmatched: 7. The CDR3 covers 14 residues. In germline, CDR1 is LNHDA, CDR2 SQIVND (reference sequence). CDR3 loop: CASSFGGSTETQYF. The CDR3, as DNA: TGTGCCAGTAGTTTCGGCGGGAGTACAGAGACCCAGTACTTC.

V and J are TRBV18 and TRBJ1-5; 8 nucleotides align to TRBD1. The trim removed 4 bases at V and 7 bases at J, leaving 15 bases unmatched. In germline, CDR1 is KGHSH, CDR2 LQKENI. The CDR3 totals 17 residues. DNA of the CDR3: TGTGCCAGCTCACTATTTGATGCAGGGGGCGTCAAGCAGCCCCAGCATTTT. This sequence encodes CASSLFDAGGVKQPQHF.

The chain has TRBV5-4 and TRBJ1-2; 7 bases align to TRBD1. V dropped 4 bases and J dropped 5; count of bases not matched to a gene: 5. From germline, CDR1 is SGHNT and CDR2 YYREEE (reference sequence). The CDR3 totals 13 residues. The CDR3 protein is CASSNRGWYGYTF. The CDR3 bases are TGTGCCAGCAGCAACAGGGGCTGGTATGGCTACACCTTC. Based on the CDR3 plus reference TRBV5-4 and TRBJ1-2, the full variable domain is ETGVTQSPTHLIKTRGQQVTLRCSSQSGHNTVSWYQQALGQGPQFIFQYYREEENGRGNFPPRFSGLQFPNYSSELNVNALELDDSALYLCASSNRGWYGYTFGSGTRLTVV.

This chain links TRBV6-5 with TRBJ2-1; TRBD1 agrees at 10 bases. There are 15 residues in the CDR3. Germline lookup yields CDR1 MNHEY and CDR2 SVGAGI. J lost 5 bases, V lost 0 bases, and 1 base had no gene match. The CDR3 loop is CASSYSGQGNNEQFF. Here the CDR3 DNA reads TGTGCCAGCAGTTACTCGGGACAGGGGAACAATGAGCAGTTCTTC.

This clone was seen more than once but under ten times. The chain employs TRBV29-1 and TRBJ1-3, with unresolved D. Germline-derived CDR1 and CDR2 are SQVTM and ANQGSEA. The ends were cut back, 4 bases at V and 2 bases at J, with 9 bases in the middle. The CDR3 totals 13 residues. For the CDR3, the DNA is TGCAGCGTTGGGGTGACAACTGGAAACACCATATATTTT. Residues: CSVGVTTGNTIYF.

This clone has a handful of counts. CDR3: CASRLWRVQETQYF. CDR3 nucleotides: TGTGCCAGCAGATTATGGCGGGTACAAGAGACCCAGTACTTC. This rearrangement joins TRBV13 to TRBJ2-5; possibly TRBD2 for D (5 bases). This CDR3 has 14 amino acids. The germline V gene has CDR1 PRHDT and CDR2 FYEKMQ (reference sequence). Trimming took 6 bases from V and 2 from J, leaving 13 bases between them.

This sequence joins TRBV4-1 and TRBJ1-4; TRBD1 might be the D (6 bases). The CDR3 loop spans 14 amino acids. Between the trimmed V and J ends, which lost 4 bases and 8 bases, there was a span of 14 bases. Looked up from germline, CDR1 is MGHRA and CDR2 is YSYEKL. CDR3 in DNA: TGCGCCAGCAGCCGGGACACAGGGCGGGAAAAACTGTTTTTT. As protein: CASSRDTGREKLFF.

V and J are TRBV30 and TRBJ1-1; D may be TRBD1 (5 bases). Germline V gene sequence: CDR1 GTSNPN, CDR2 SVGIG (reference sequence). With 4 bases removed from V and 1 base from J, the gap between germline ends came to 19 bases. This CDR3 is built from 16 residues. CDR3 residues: CAWNTLEGRKNTEAFF. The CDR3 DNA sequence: TGTGCCTGGAACACGTTGGAGGGGAGGAAGAACACTGAAGCTTTCTTT. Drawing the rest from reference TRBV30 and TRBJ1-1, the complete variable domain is SQTIHQWPATLVQPVGSPLSLECTVEGTSNPNLYWYRQAAGRGLQLLFYSVGIGQISSEVPQNLSASRPQDRQFILSSKKLLLSDSGFYLCAWNTLEGRKNTEAFFGQGTRLTVV.

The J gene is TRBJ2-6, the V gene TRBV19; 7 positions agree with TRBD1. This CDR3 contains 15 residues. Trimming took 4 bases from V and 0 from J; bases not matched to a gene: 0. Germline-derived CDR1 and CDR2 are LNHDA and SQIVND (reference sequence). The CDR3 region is CASSTGGSGANVLTF. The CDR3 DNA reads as TGTGCCAGTAGTACAGGGGGCTCTGGGGCCAACGTCCTGACTTTC.

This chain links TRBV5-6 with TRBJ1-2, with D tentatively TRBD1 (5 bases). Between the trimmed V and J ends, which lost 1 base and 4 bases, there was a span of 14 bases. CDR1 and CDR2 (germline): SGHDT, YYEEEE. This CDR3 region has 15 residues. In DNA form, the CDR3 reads TGTGCCAGCAGCTTGATGGTTCAGGGTGGCTATGGCTACACCTTC. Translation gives CASSLMVQGGYGYTF.

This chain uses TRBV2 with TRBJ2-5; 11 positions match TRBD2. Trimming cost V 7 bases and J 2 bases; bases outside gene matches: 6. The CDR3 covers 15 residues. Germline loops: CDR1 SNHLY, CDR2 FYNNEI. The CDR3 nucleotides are TGTGCCAGCATCCAGGGACTAGCGGATCAAGAGACCCAGTACTTC. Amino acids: CASIQGLADQETQYF.

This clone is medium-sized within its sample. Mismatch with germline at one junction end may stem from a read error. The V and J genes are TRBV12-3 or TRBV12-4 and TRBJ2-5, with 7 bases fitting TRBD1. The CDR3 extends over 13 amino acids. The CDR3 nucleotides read TGTGCCAGCACTTTAGGGACAGAAGAGACCCAGTACTTC. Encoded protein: CASTLGTEETQYF.

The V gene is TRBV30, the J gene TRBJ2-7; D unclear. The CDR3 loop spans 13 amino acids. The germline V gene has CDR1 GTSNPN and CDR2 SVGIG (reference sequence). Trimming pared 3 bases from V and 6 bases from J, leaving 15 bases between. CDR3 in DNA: TGTGCCTGGAGCATCGACGGGTTTTCCGAGCAGTACTTC. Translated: CAWSIDGFSEQYF.

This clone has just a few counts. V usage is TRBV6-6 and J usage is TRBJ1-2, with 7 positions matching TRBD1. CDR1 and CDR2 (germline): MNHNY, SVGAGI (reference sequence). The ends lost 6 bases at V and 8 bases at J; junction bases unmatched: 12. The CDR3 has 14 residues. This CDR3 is CASSLRQGSSGYTF. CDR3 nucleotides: TGTGCCAGCAGCCTCCGACAGGGAAGTAGCGGCTACACCTTC.

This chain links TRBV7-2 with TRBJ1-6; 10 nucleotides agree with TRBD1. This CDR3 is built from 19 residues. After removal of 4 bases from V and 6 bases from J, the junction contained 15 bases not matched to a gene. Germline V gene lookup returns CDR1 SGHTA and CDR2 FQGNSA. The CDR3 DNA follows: TGTGCCAGCAGCTCTAGAGGGGGACAGGGGTCCAACCTTAATTCACCCCTCCACTTT. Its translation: CASSSRGGQGSNLNSPLHF.

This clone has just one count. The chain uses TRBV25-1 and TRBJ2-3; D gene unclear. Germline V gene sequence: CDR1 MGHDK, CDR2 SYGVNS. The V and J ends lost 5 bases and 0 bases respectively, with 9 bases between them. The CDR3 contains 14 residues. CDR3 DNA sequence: TGTGCCAGCAGTCTGTCTTCTAGCACAGATACGCAGTATTTT. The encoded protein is CASSLSSSTDTQYF.

The CDR3 nucleotides are TGTGCCAGCTCACCATCCAGGGATAACGAGCAGTACTTC. This codes for CASSPSRDNEQYF. This chain links TRBV18 with TRBJ2-7; TRBD1 might be the D (5 bases). Germline V gene lookup returns CDR1 KGHSH and CDR2 LQKENI. V lost 2 bases to trimming and J lost 5 bases, with 10 bases between them. The CDR3 covers 13 residues.